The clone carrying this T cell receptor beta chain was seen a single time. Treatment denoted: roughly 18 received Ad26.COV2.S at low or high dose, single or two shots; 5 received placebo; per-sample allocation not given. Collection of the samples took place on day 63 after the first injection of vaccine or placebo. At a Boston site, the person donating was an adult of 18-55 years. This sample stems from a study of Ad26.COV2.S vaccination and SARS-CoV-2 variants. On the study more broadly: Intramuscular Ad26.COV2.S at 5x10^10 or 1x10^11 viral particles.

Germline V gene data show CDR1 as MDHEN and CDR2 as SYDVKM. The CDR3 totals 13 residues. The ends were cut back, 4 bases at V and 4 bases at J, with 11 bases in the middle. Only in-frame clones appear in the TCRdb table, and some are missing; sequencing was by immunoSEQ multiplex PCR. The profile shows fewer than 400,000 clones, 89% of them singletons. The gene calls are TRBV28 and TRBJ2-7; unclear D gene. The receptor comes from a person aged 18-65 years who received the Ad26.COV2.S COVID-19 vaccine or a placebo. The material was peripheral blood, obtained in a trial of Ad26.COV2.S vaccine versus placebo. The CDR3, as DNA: TGTGCCAGCAGTTCCCTCGGGCCTTACGAGCAGTACTTC. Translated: CASSSLGPYEQYF.